This TCR beta chain was documented in a study of blood T cell repertoires in COVID-19. Using immunoSEQ multiplex PCR, the repertoire was profiled, and TCRdb retains in-frame clones only, with some absent. The table includes roughly 80,000 clones, approximately 82% detected once. Germline CDR1 and CDR2: MNHEY and SMNVEV (reference sequence). V was clipped by 5 bases and J by 13 bases, with 15 bases between them. The CDR3 is 13 residues long. The chain carries TRBV27 and TRBJ1-6, with TRBD1 as a possible D gene (5 bases). The receptor's source is a human donor in a cohort sampled during active COVID-19. Specimen: peripheral blood. The CDR3 loop reads CASSPRRGGPLHF. For the CDR3, the DNA is TGTGCCAGCAGTCCCCGGAGGGGAGGGCCCCTCCACTTT.